This entry concerns a single T cell receptor (beta chain). No antigen is known for it. This sample stems from a study of T cell responses to AZD1222 COVID-19 vaccine. Study-level background: Combined were second doses at about 4 or about 12 weeks. Whole-study results and caveats: Vaccination with two AZD1222 doses was followed by a rise in Spike-specific TCR breadth and depth. The donor cohort was predominantly white British with a female majority, and clonal diversity may have been underestimated. Targets within unmutated variant regions were reportedly found for nearly half of spike-specific TCRs.

The CDR3 length is 13 residues. V lost 3 bases and J 2 bases, leaving 7 bases between the germline ends. Profiling relied on immunoSEQ multiplex PCR, and the TCRdb table lists in-frame clones only, not all of them. The repertoire holds some 110,000 clones, 88% seen once, with 3.5% to 4.5% in the top ten. The specimen was peripheral blood, collected on day 0 of AZD1222 vaccination. The sequence was obtained from an adult in good health. The J gene is TRBJ1-2, the V gene TRBV12-3 or TRBV12-4; D is undetermined. CDR3 bases: TGTGCCAGCAGTTTCGAGAGGAACTATGGCTACACCTTC. Translating gives CASSFERNYGYTF.